The present TCR beta chain was sequenced within a study of T-cell reconstitution after alpha-beta-depleted transplantation in children. This clonotype was detected a few times. The target antigen is unknown. This sample's TCRbeta library carried unique molecular identifier barcodes. TCRdb processed the PCR reads anew with MiXCR; each CDR3 protein has one entry. The table lists 700,000 to 950,000 distinct CDR3 sequences, approximately 15% of them singletons, with roughly 4.8% in the top ten. Findings of the study overall: About two months after transplant, alpha-beta T cells reportedly came from several hundred expanded graft clones. From newly produced T cells came most of the T-cell counts and diversity one year after transplant. For some patients, TCRbeta diversity was high at day 60 because of recipient T cells and thymic progenitors that survived.

After removal of 5 bases from V and 5 bases from J, the junction contained 5 bases not matched to a gene. The germline gives CDR1 MNHEY, CDR2 SMNVEV (reference sequence). CDR3 length equals 14 residues. This specimen was PBMCs, mostly from graft donor cells, taken 360 days after TCRalphabeta/CD19-depleted stem cell transplant. The chain joins TRBV27 to TRBJ1-4; 7 bases are a match to TRBD1. This receptor was identified in a male patient between 10 and 17 years old who had a stem cell transplant for acute lymphoblastic leukemia, so the T cells may come from the graft donor. This CDR3 is CASSQWDSNEKLFF. The CDR3 region has the DNA TGTGCCAGCAGTCAATGGGACAGCAATGAAAAACTGTTTTTT. Together with reference TRBV27 and TRBJ1-4, the CDR3 gives the full variable domain: EAQVTQNPRYLITVTGKKLTVTCSQNMNHEYMSWYRQDPGLGLRQIYYSMNVEVTDKGDVPEGYKVSRKEKRNFPLILESPSPNQTSLYFCASSQWDSNEKLFFGSGTQLSVL.